The clone carrying this TCR beta chain was counted once. This sample is drawn from a study of blood T cell repertoires in COVID-19. In the authors' workflow: Estimation of nucleated cell counts relied on the amplification of reference gene primers. TCRdb keeps only in-frame clones here, not all; method: immunoSEQ multiplex PCR. From that table come the V and J calls and clone size; the DNA was used to work out D and trimming. Of about 250,000 clones in the sample, 85% to 90% were seen once. The source material was peripheral blood. The sequence was collected from a woman in her thirties or forties who had recovered from COVID-19.

In DNA, the CDR3 is TGCGCCAGCAGCTTGGCCCAGGGAGGGGGGAACACTGAAGCTTTCTTT. Translating gives CASSLAQGGGNTEAFF. The rearrangement uses TRBV5-1 and TRBJ1-1, with TRBD1 as a possible D gene (6 bases). CDR1 and CDR2 from the germline V gene are SGHRS and YFSETQ. This CDR3 has 16 residues. The ends were cut back, 0 bases at V and 1 base at J, with 13 bases in the middle.